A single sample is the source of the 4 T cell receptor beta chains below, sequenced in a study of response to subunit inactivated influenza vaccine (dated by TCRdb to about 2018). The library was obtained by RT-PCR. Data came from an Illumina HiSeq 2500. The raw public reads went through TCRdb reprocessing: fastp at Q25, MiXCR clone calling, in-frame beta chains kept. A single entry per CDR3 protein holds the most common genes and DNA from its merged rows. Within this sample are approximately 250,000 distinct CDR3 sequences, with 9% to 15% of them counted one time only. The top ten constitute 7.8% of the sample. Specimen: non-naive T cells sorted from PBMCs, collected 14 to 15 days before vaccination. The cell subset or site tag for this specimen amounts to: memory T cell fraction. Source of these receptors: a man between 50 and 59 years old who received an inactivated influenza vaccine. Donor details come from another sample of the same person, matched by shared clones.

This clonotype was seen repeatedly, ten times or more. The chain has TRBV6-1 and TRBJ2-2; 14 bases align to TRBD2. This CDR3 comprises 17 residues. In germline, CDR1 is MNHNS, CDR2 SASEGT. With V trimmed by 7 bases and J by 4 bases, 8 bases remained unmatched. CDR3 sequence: CASKGLAGVGGTGELFF. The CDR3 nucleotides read TGTGCCAGCAAGGGACTAGCGGGAGTGGGTGGCACCGGGGAGCTGTTTTTT.

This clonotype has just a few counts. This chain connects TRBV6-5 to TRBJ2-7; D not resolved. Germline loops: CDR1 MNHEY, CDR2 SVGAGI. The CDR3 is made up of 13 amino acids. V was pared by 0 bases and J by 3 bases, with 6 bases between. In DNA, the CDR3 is TGTGCCAGCAGTTACTCGTTCGGCTACGAGCAGTACTTC. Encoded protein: CASSYSFGYEQYF.

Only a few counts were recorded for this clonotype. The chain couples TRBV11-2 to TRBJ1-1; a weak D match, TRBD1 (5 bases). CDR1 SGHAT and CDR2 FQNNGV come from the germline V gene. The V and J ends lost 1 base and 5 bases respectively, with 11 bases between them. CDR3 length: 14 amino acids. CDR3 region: CASSLVGGSTEAFF. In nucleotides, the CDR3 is TGTGCCAGCAGCTTAGTTGGGGGGTCGACTGAAGCTTTCTTT.

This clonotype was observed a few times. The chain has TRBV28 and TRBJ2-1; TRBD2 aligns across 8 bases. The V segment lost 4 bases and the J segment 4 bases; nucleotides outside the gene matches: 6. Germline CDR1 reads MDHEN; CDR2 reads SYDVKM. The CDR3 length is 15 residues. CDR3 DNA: TGTGCCAGCAGTTGGCTGACTAGCGCATACAATGAGCAGTTCTTC. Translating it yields CASSWLTSAYNEQFF.